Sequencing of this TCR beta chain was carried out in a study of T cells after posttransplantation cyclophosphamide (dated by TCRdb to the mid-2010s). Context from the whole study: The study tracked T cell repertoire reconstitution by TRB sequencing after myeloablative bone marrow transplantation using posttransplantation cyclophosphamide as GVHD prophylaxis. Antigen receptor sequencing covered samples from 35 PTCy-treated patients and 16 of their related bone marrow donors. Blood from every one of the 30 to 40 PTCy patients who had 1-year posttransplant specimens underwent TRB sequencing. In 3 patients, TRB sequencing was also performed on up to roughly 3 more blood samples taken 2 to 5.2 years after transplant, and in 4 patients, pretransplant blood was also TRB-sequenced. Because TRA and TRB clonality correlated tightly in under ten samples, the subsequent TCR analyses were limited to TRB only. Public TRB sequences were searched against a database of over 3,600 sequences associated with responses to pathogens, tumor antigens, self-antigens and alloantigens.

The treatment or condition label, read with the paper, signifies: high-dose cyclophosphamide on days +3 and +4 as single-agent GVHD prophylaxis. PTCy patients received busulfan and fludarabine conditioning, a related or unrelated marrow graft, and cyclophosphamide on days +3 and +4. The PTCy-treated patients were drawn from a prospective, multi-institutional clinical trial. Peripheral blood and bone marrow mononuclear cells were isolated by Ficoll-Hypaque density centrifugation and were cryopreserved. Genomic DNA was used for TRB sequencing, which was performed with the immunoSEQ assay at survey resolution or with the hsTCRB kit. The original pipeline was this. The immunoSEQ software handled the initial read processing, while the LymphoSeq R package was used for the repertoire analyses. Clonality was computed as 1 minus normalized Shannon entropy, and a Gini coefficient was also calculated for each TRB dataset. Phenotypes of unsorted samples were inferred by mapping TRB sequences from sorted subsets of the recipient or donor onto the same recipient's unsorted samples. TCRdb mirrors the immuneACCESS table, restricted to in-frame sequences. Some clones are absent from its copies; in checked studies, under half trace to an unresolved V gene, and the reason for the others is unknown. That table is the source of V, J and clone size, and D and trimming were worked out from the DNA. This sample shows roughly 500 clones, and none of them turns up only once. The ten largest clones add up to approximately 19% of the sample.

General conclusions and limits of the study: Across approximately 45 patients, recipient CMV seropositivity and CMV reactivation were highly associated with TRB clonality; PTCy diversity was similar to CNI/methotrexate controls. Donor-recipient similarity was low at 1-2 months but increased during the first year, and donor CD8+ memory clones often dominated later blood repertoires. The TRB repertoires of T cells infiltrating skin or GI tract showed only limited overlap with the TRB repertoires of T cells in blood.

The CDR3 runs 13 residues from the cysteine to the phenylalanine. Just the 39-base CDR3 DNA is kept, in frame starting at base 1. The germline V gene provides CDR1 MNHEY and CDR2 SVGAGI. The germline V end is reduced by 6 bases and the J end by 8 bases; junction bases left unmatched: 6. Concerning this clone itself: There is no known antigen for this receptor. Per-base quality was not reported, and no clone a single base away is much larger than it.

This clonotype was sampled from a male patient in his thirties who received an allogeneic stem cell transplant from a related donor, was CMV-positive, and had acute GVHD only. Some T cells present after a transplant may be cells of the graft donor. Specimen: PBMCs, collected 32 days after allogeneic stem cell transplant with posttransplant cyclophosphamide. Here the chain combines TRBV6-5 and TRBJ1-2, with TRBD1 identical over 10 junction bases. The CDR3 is CASRTGTGDGYTF. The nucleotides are TGTGCCAGCAGGACCGGGACAGGGGACGGCTACACCTTC.